The source of this T cell receptor beta chain is a study of T cells in Graves' hyperthyroidism and ophthalmopathy. Points on this clonotype: Its cognate antigen is unknown.

Amplified TCR beta CDR3 regions came from RNA transcripts. HTBI primers were employed in a first-round RT-PCR of the TCR CDR3. One entry per CDR3 protein, called by TCRdb with MiXCR from the multiplex PCR reads. The data contain over 350,000 distinct CDR3 sequences, about 14% of them singletons. The CDR3 length is 18 residues. Germline V gives CDR1 SEHNR, CDR2 FQNEAQ (reference sequence). Trimming left V 5 bases short and J 3 bases short, with 23 bases between. Findings of the study overall: In blood, most of the thyroid clonotypes expanded above 0.001 were also present. Model predictions of ophthalmopathy came a median around 6.5 months before onset.

Clinical symptoms, serum thyroxine, TRAb, thyroid ultrasound and orbital computed tomography informed diagnoses. Source material for PBMCs was roughly 10 ml fresh peripheral blood. This receptor was taken from a man aged 18 to 30 with Graves' ophthalmopathy. This chain uses TRBV7-9 with TRBJ2-4, with D perhaps being TRBD1 or TRBD2 (5 bases each). Sequenced input: blood. CDR3 in amino acids: CASSPSPLGTLDKNIQYF. CDR3 sequence (DNA): TGTGCCAGCAGCCCGTCCCCCCTGGGGACGCTGGACAAAAACATTCAGTACTTC.